Listed here are 20 T cell receptor beta chains from one sample, sequenced in a study of tumour-infiltrating T cells in Burkitt lymphoma. This table comes from immunoSEQ multiplex PCR, and its TCRdb copy is limited to in-frame clones, with some not included. In the table there are roughly 4,200 clones, 14% to 15% of which are singletons. Sequenced input: tumor tissue. The receptors were gathered from a human donor with Burkitt lymphoma.

The genes are TRBV7-9 and TRBJ2-1; 8 bases align to TRBD1. The V gene's germline CDR1 is SEHNR and CDR2 FQNEAQ (reference sequence). With V trimmed by 6 bases and J by 5 bases, 12 bases remained unmatched. This CDR3 comprises 16 residues. CDR3: CASSFPGPGQDNEQFF. DNA of the CDR3: TGTGCCAGCAGTTTTCCAGGTCCGGGACAGGACAATGAGCAGTTCTTC.

This clone was detected a few times. The V gene is TRBV7-8, the J gene TRBJ2-1; the D gene is possibly TRBD2 (6 bases). Trimming pared 3 bases from V and 7 bases from J, leaving 22 bases between. CDR1 and CDR2 from the germline V gene are SGHVS and FQNEAQ. This CDR3 region has 17 residues. In nucleotides, the CDR3 is TGTGCCAGCAGCTTCTGGGTTGGTAGCGGAATTTGGAATGAGCAGTTCTTC. It specifies CASSFWVGSGIWNEQFF.

The chain joins TRBV18 to TRBJ1-1; no reliable D call. Deletions cut 3 bases from V and 2 bases from J, with 7 bases between. This CDR3 contains 13 residues. Looked up from germline, CDR1 is KGHSH and CDR2 is LQKENI. The CDR3 here is CASSPPFNTEAFF. CDR3 coding DNA: TGTGCCAGCTCACCGCCCTTTAACACTGAAGCTTTCTTT. Full variable domain (rest looked up from reference TRBV18 and TRBJ1-1): NAGVMQNPRHLVRRRGQEARLRCSPMKGHSHVYWYRQLPEEGLKFMVYLQKENIIDESGMPKERFSAEFPKEGPSILRIQQVVRGDSAAYFCASSPPFNTEAFFGQGTRLTVV.

The gene calls are TRBV5-6 and TRBJ1-1, with TRBD1 matching over 7 bases. Germline CDR1 reads SGHDT; CDR2 reads YYEEEE. The CDR3 covers 15 residues. The junction had 9 bases not matched to a gene; V was cut back by 2 bases and J by 5 bases. For the CDR3, the DNA is TGTGCCAGCAGCTTACGCACAGGGGTAAGGACTGAAGCTTTCTTT. Its translation is CASSLRTGVRTEAFF. Using reference TRBV5-6 and TRBJ1-1 for the parts outside the CDR3, the full variable domain is DAGVTQSPTHLIKTRGQQVTLRCSPKSGHDTVSWYQQALGQGPQFIFQYYEEEERQRGNFPDRFSGHQFPNYSSELNVNALLLGDSALYLCASSLRTGVRTEAFFGQGTRLTVV.

The chain couples TRBV6-6 to TRBJ2-1; maybe TRBD2 (5 bases). The CDR3 is 15 residues long. Trimming left V 0 bases short and J 0 bases short, with 6 bases between. Germline lookup yields CDR1 MNHNY and CDR2 SVGAGI (reference sequence). The CDR3 sequence is CASSYSRASYNEQFF. For the CDR3, the DNA is TGTGCCAGCAGTTACTCGAGGGCCTCCTACAATGAGCAGTTCTTC.

This chain uses TRBV12-5 with TRBJ2-3, with TRBD1 matching 8 bases. This CDR3 contains 16 residues. Germline assignment: CDR1 LGHNT and CDR2 FRNRAP. J gave up 4 bases and V 0 bases, and 6 bases lay outside the gene matches. In nucleotides, the CDR3 is TGTGCTAGTGGTTTGGTACCCGGACAGGGTGCAGATACGCAGTATTTT. Protein: CASGLVPGQGADTQYF.

This clone turned up a few times. The chain is built from TRBV10-2 and TRBJ2-3; weak D call: TRBD2 (6 bases). The CDR3 is made up of 13 amino acids. V dropped 4 bases and J dropped 1 base, with 6 bases sitting between them. Germline-derived CDR1 and CDR2 are WSHSY and SAAADI. CDR3 residues: CASSGGGTDTQYF. The CDR3 DNA follows: TGCGCCAGCAGTGGGGGGGGCACAGATACGCAGTATTTT.

J is TRBJ1-5 and V is TRBV9; 8 bases align to TRBD1. V shed 4 bases and J 8 bases; nucleotides not matched to a gene: 8. Germline CDR1 and CDR2: SGDLS and YYNGEE. CDR3 length: 14 amino acids. CDR3 sequence (DNA): TGTGCCAGCAGCTTGACAGGGGAATTAGAGCCCCAGCATTTT. It codes for CASSLTGELEPQHF.

This clone has a handful of counts. V gene TRBV27 combines with J gene TRBJ2-3; 9 bases agree with TRBD2. The germline gives CDR1 MNHEY, CDR2 SMNVEV (reference sequence). This CDR3 comprises 15 residues. J was trimmed by 5 bases and V by 7 bases; bases with no gene match: 10. The CDR3 DNA sequence: TGTGCCAGCACCTTGGGTAGCGGGAGACAAGATACGCAGTATTTT. Translated: CASTLGSGRQDTQYF.

This clone was detected only a few times. The rearrangement uses TRBV2 and TRBJ2-7, with a tentative D call TRBD1 (6 bases). The germline V gene has CDR1 SNHLY and CDR2 FYNNEI. V lost 5 bases and J lost 0, with 11 bases in between. CDR3 length: 14 residues. CDR3 sequence reads: CASSSGESSYEQYF. The DNA for the CDR3 is TGTGCCAGCAGTTCAGGGGAGAGCTCCTACGAGCAGTACTTC. Full variable domain (remainder filled in from reference TRBV2 and TRBJ2-7): EPEVTQTPSHQVTQMGQEVILRCVPISNHLYFYWYRQILGQKVEFLVSFYNNEISEKSEIFDDQFSVERPDGSNFTLKIRSTKLEDSAMYFCASSSGESSYEQYFGPGTRLTVT.

The chain uses TRBV27 and TRBJ2-5; 7 bases fit TRBD1. The CDR3 loop spans 14 amino acids. The V gene end was trimmed by 3 bases and the J gene end by 7 bases; junction bases not matched to a gene: 8. The germline V gene encodes CDR1 MNHEY and CDR2 SMNVEV (reference sequence). CDR3 sequence: CASSFDYRGVTQYF. CDR3 nucleotide sequence: TGTGCCAGCAGTTTCGACTACAGGGGTGTGACCCAGTACTTC.

This rearrangement joins TRBV7-2 to TRBJ2-2; 11 bases line up with TRBD2. This CDR3 is 15 amino acids long. V lost 5 bases, J lost 5 bases, and 4 bases stayed unmatched. CDR1 and CDR2 (germline): SGHTA, FQGNSA. The CDR3 sequence: CASSGSGRGTGELFF. The DNA for the CDR3 is TGTGCCAGCAGCGGTAGCGGGAGGGGTACCGGGGAGCTGTTTTTT. The variable domain in full, with the rest retrieved from reference TRBV7-2 and TRBJ2-2, is GAGVSQSPSNKVTEKGKDVELRCDPISGHTALYWYRQSLGQGLEFLIYFQGNSAPDKSGLPSDRFSAERTGGSVSTLTIQRTQQEDSAVYLCASSGSGRGTGELFFGEGSRLTVL.

V is TRBV4-1 and J is TRBJ2-7; D unresolved. Trimming pared 5 bases from V and 4 bases from J, leaving 9 bases between. From germline, CDR1 is MGHRA and CDR2 YSYEKL. This CDR3 has 12 amino acids. CDR3: CASSEDGYEQYF. The CDR3 DNA follows: TGCGCCAGCAGCGAGGACGGTTACGAGCAGTACTTC.

The V gene is TRBV6-5, the J gene TRBJ2-3, with D possibly TRBD1 on 5 matching bases. This CDR3 has 12 amino acids. V was shortened by 6 bases and J by 7 bases, with 11 bases between the two germline ends. CDR1 is MNHEY, CDR2 SVGAGI, per germline. The CDR3 sequence is CASSPGIHTQYF. CDR3 sequence (DNA): TGTGCCAGCAGCCCAGGGATACATACGCAGTATTTT.

The rearrangement links TRBV4-1 to TRBJ2-5; unclear D gene. The V gene's germline CDR1 is MGHRA and CDR2 YSYEKL. The CDR3 extends over 14 amino acids. V was pared by 2 bases and J by 4 bases, with 11 bases between. The chain's CDR3 is CASSQRVRSETQYF. In nucleotides, the CDR3 is TGCGCCAGCAGCCAACGTGTTCGCTCAGAGACCCAGTACTTC.

Written as DNA, the CDR3 is TGTGCCAGCAGTCCTGGACAGAAAGGCACTGAAGCTTTCTTT. Residues: CASSPGQKGTEAFF. This sequence joins TRBV28 and TRBJ1-1, with D possibly TRBD1 on 6 matching bases. The CDR3 sequence is 14 residues long. The germline V gene encodes CDR1 MDHEN and CDR2 SYDVKM. The V end was cut by 5 bases, the J end by 4 bases, with 14 bases between.

This clone was observed a few times. The V call is TRBV30, the J call TRBJ1-1; D is unresolved. Germline CDR1 and CDR2: GTSNPN and SVGIG (reference sequence). Trimming took off 1 base at V and 10 bases at J, with 10 bases between the two ends. The CDR3 has 11 amino acids. The CDR3 bases are TGTGCCTGGAGTGAAGGGATCGTAGCTTTCTTT. It is translated as CAWSEGIVAFF.

This clone was counted between two and nine times. The gene calls are TRBV5-1 and TRBJ1-1; TRBD1 might be the D (6 bases). Per the germline V gene, CDR1 is SGHRS and CDR2 is YFSETQ. The CDR3 sequence is 13 residues long. The germline V and J ends were trimmed by 4 bases and 6 bases, with 13 bases remaining between them. The CDR3 protein is CASSLEGEPEAFF. CDR3 nucleotides: TGCGCCAGCAGCCTTGAGGGGGAACCTGAAGCTTTCTTT.

This clone appeared a few times. The J gene is TRBJ2-7, the V gene TRBV7-9; D is unresolved. Germline-derived CDR1 and CDR2 are SEHNR and FQNEAQ (reference sequence). V was clipped by 3 bases and J by 2 bases, with 11 bases between them. This CDR3 is 14 amino acids long. CDR3 residues: CASSLDKSPYEQYF. Written as DNA, the CDR3 is TGTGCCAGCAGCTTGGATAAAAGTCCCTACGAGCAGTACTTC. Combining the CDR3 with reference TRBV7-9 and TRBJ2-7 gives the whole variable domain DTGVSQNPRHKITKRGQNVTFRCDPISEHNRLYWYRQTLGQGPEFLTYFQNEAQLEKSRLLSDRFSAERPKGSFSTLEIQRTEQGDSAMYLCASSLDKSPYEQYFGPGTRLTVT.

This clone was observed a few times. This rearrangement joins TRBV30 to TRBJ1-1; D uncertain. Germline values: CDR1 GTSNPN, CDR2 SVGIG (reference sequence). Deletions cut 4 bases from V and 4 bases from J, with 4 bases between. This CDR3 contains 10 residues. This CDR3 is CAWIGTEAFF. The CDR3 nucleotides read TGTGCCTGGATAGGCACTGAAGCTTTCTTT.